The sequence of this TCR beta chain was determined in a study of T cells in Graves' hyperthyroidism and ophthalmopathy. Study results and limitations: The model forecast ophthalmopathy, anticipating it by a median roughly 6.5 months before onset. Researchers found most expanded thyroid clonotypes above 0.001 in blood as well.

Clinical Activity Scores of at least 3, NOSPECS grades of at least 4 and durations under 3 months characterized ophthalmopathy patients. Amplification of TCR beta CDR3 regions was performed using RNA transcripts as template. A first-round RT-PCR of the TCR CDR3 used the HTBI primer set. TCRdb re-analysed the multiplex PCR reads in MiXCR, keeping a single row per CDR3 protein. This sample has about 260,000 distinct CDR3 sequences; roughly 22% occur once, and the top ten carry around 62%. This clonotype showed up just a few times. No antigen is known for it. V lost 5 bases to trimming and J lost 3 bases, with 8 bases between them. Germline V gene lookup returns CDR1 SNHLY and CDR2 FYNNEI. This CDR3 comprises 14 residues.

Material for sequencing was blood. This chain joins TRBV2 and TRBJ1-6; D gene unclear. The sequence derives from a young man with Graves' ophthalmopathy. The CDR3 sequence: CASSSNNYNSPLHF. In DNA form, the CDR3 reads TGTGCCAGCAGTTCGAATAACTATAATTCACCCCTCCACTTT.